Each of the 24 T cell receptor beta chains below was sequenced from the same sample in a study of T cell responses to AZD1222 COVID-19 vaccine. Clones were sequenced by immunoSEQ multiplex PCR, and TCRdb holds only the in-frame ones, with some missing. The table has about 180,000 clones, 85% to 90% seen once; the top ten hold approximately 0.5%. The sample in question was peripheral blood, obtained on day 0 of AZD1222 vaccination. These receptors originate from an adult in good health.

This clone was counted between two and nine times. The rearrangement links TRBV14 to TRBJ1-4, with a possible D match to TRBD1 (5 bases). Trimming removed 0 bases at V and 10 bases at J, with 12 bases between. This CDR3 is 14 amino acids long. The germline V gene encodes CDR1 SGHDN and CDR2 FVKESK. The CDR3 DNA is TGTGCCAGCAGCCAAGATCGGGGGATCGGAAAACTGTTTTTT. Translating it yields CASSQDRGIGKLFF.

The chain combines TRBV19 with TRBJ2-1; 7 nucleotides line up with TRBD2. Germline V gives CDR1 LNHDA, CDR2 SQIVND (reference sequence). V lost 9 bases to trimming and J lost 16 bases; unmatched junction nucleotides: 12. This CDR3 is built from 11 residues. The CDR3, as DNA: TGTGCCAGGGGAGGGAGTGCCGGGGGATTCTTC. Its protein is CARGGSAGGFF.

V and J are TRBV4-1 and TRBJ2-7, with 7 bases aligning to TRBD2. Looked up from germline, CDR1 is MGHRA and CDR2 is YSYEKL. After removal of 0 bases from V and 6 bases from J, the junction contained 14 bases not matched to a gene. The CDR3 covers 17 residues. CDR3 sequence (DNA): TGCGCCAGCAGCCAAGATCTGACGGGAGGTCCTTCAAGCGAGCAGTACTTC. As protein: CASSQDLTGGPSSEQYF.

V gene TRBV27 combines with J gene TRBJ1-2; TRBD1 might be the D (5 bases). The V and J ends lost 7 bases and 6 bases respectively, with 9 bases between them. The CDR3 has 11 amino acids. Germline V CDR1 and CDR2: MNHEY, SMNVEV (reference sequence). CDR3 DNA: TGTGCCAGCATAGGGGAGGATGGCTACACCTTC. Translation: CASIGEDGYTF.

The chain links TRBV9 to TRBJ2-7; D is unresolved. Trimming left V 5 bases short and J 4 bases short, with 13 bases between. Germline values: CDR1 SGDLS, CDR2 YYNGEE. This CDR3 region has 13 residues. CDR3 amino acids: CASSSDPAYEQYF. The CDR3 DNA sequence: TGTGCCAGCAGTTCGGATCCGGCTTACGAGCAGTACTTC. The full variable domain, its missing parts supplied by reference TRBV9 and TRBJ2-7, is DSGVTQTPKHLITATGQRVTLRCSPRSGDLSVYWYQQSLDQGLQFLIQYYNGEERAKGNILERFSAQQFPDLHSELNLSSLELGDSALYFCASSSDPAYEQYFGPGTRLTVT.

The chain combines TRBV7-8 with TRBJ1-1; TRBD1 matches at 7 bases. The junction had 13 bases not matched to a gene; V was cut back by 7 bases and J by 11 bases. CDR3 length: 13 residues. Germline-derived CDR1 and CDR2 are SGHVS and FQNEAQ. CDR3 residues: CASTLEGARRAFF. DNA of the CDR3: TGTGCCAGCACTTTGGAGGGGGCCCGCCGTGCTTTCTTT.

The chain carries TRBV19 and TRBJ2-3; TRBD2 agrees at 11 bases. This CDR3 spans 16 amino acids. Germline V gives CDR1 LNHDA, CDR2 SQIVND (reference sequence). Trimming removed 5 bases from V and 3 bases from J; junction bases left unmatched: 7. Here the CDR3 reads CASSLSGRAPTDTQYF. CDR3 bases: TGTGCCAGTAGTCTTAGCGGGAGGGCCCCAACAGATACGCAGTATTTT. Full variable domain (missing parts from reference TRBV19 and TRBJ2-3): DGGITQSPKYLFRKEGQNVTLSCEQNLNHDAMYWYRQDPGQGLRLIYYSQIVNDFQKGDIAEGYSVSREKKESFPLTVTSAQKNPTAFYLCASSLSGRAPTDTQYFGPGTRLTVL.

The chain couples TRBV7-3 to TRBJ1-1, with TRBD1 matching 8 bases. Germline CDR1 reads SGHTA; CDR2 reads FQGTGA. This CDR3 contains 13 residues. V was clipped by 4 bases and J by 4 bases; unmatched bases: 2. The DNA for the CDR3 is TGTGCCAGCAGCTATACAGGGGGCACTGAAGCTTTCTTT. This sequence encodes CASSYTGGTEAFF.

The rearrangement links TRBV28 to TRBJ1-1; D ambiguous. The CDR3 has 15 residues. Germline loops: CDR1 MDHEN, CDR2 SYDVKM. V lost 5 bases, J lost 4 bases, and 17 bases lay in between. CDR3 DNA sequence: TGTGCCAGCAGTCTCTTACTTGATCCTCCCACTGAAGCTTTCTTT. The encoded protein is CASSLLLDPPTEAFF.

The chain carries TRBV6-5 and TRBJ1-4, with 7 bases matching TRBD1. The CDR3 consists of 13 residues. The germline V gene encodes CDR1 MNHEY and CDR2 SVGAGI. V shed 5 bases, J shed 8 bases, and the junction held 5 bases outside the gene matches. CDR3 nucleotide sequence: TGTGCCAGCAGTCCCTACAGGGGAGAAAAACTGTTTTTT. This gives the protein CASSPYRGEKLFF.

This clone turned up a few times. The CDR3 spells CASSLAGHSNTGELFF. The CDR3 region has the DNA TGTGCCAGCAGCTTGGCAGGACATTCGAACACCGGGGAGCTGTTTTTT. The chain uses TRBV5-4 and TRBJ2-2; perhaps TRBD1 as D (5 bases). The CDR3 sequence is 16 residues long. V lost 0 bases and J 0 bases, leaving 9 bases between the germline ends. Per germline, CDR1 SGHNT and CDR2 YYREEE (reference sequence).

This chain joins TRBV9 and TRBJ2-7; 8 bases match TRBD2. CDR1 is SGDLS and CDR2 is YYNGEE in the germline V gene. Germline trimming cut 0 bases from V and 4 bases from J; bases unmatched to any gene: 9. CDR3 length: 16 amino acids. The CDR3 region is CASSVDPAGVPYEQYF. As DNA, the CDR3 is TGTGCCAGCAGCGTAGATCCAGCGGGGGTTCCGTACGAGCAGTACTTC.

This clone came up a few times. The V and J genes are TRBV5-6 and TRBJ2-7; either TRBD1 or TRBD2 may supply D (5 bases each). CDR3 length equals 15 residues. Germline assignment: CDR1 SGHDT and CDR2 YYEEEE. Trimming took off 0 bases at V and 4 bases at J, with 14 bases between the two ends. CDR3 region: CASSLGDAHSYEQYF. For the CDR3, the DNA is TGTGCCAGCAGCTTGGGGGACGCCCATTCTTACGAGCAGTACTTC. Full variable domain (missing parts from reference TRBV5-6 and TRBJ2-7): DAGVTQSPTHLIKTRGQQVTLRCSPKSGHDTVSWYQQALGQGPQFIFQYYEEEERQRGNFPDRFSGHQFPNYSSELNVNALLLGDSALYLCASSLGDAHSYEQYFGPGTRLTVT.

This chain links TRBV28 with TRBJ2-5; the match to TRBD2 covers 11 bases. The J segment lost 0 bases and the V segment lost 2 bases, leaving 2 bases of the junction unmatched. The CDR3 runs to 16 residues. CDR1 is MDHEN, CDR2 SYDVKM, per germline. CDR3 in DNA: TGTGCCAGCAGTTTAAGGACTAGCGGGTACCAAGAGACCCAGTACTTC. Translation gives CASSLRTSGYQETQYF.

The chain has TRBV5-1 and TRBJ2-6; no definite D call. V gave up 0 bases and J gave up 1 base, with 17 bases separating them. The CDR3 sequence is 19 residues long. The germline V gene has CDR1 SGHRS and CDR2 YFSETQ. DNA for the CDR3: TGCGCCAGCAGCTTGGAATTTAGGGTCCCAAGTTCTGGGGCCAACGTCCTGACTTTC. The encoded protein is CASSLEFRVPSSGANVLTF.

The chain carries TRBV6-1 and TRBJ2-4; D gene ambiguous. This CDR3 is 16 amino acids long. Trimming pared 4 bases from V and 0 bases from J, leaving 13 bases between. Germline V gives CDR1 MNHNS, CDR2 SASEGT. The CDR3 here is CASSGDYTVAKNIQYF. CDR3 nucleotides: TGTGCCAGCAGTGGCGATTATACAGTAGCCAAAAACATTCAGTACTTC.

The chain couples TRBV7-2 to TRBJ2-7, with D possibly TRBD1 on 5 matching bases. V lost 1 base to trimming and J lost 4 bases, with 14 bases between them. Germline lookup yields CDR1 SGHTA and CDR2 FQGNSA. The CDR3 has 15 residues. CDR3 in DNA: TGTGCCAGCAGCTTAGGTGATCAGGGTGTTTACGAGCAGTACTTC. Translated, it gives CASSLGDQGVYEQYF.

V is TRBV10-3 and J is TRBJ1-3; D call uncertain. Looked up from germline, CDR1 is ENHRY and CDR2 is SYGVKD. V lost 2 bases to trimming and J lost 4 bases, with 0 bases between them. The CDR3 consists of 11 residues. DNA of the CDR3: TGTGCCATCAGTGAGGGAAACACCATATATTTT. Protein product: CAISEGNTIYF.

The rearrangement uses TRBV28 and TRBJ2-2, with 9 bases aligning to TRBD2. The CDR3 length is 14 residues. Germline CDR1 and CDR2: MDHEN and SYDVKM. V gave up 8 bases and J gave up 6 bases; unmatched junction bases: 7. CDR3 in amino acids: CASGPVAGAGELFF. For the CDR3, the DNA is TGTGCCAGCGGCCCAGTAGCGGGAGCCGGGGAGCTGTTTTTT.

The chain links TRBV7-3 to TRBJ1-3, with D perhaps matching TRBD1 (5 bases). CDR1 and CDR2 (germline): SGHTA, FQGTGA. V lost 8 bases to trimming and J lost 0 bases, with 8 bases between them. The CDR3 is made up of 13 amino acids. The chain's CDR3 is CASGTDSGNTIYF. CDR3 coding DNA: TGTGCCAGCGGGACGGACTCTGGAAACACCATATATTTT.

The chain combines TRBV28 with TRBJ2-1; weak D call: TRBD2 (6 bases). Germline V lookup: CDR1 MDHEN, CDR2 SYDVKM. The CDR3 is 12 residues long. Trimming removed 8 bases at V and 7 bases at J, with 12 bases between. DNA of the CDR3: TGTGCCAGCGCTGGCGGGGCGAATGAGCAGTTCTTC. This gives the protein CASAGGANEQFF.

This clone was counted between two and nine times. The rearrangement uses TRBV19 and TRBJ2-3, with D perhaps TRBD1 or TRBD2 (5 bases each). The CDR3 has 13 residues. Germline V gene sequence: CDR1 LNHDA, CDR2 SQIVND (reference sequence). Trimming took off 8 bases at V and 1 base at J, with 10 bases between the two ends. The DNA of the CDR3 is TGTGCCAGTGGGACCGGGGGCACAGATACGCAGTATTTT. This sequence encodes CASGTGGTDTQYF. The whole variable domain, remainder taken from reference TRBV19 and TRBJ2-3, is DGGITQSPKYLFRKEGQNVTLSCEQNLNHDAMYWYRQDPGQGLRLIYYSQIVNDFQKGDIAEGYSVSREKKESFPLTVTSAQKNPTAFYLCASGTGGTDTQYFGPGTRLTVL.

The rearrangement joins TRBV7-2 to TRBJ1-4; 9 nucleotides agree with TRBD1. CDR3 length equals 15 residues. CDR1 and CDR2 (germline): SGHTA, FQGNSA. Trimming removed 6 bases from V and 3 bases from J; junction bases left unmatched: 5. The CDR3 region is CASRSGQGANEKLFF. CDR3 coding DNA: TGTGCCAGCAGGTCGGGACAGGGCGCTAATGAAAAACTGTTTTTT.

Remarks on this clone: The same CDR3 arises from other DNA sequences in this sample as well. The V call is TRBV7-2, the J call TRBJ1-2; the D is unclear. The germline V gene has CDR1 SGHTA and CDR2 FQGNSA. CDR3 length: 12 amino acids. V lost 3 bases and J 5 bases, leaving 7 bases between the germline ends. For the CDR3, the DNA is TGTGCCAGCAGCTTGGAGGGTTATGGCTACACCTTC. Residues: CASSLEGYGYTF.